What follows is one T cell receptor (beta chain) and its context. Localized lung adenocarcinoma, a non-small cell lung cancer, affected the donors. TCRdb fed the PCR reads into MiXCR, producing one record per CDR3 protein. The data contain 16,000 or so distinct CDR3 sequences, less than 55% of them singletons. The data derive from a study of CD4 and CD8 cells across lung adenocarcinoma regions. CDR3 length: 14 amino acids. Germline V gene sequence: CDR1 WNHNN, CDR2 SYGVQD (reference sequence). The sequence derives from a female donor with lung adenocarcinoma. The CD4 and CD8 labels of this study may be unreliable. The chain has TRBV10-1 and TRBJ2-5; D possibly uses TRBD1 or TRBD2 (5 bases each). The material sequenced was CD8+ T cells from the center of a lung tumor. CDR3 region: CAGSGAPLGDTQYF. CDR3 bases: TGCGCGGGCAGTGGGGCGCCTCTGGGGGATACGCAGTACTTC.